The 9 T cell receptor beta chains below were found in one sample sequenced in a study of blood T cell repertoires in COVID-19. Some clones are missing from TCRdb's copy, which holds only in-frame ones; the method was immunoSEQ multiplex PCR. The table records 100,000 to 150,000 clones, around 81% of them present only once. The material sequenced was peripheral blood. These receptors originate from a man aged 60-69 years with acute or convalescent COVID-19.

Details on this clone: Since a much larger clone is just one base distant, this may be a read error. Distinct nucleotide sequences in the sample also encode this CDR3. The rearrangement uses TRBV7-3 and TRBJ2-1; a possible D gene is TRBD2 (6 bases). The CDR3 has 13 amino acids. Germline assignment: CDR1 SGHTA and CDR2 FQGTGA. The V end was cut by 2 bases, the J end by 6 bases, with 8 bases between. This chain's CDR3 is CASSLGGTNEQFF. The DNA for the CDR3 is TGTGCCAGCAGCTTAGGGGGGACCAATGAGCAGTTCTTC.

J is TRBJ2-3 and V is TRBV28; 7 bases align to TRBD2. From germline, CDR1 is MDHEN and CDR2 SYDVKM. Trimming took 5 bases from V and 2 from J; bases not matched to a gene: 10. The CDR3 has 16 amino acids. The CDR3 DNA is TGTGCCAGCAGTACGCGACTAGCTGGGGCCACAGATACGCAGTATTTT. This codes for CASSTRLAGATDTQYF.

To note about this clone: The junction differs from germline at one of its ends, possibly a read error. This sequence joins TRBV23-1 and TRBJ2-4; TRBD1 is a possible D gene (8 bases). TRBV23-1 is placed among ORFs of uncertain function. The CDR3 has 15 residues. CDR3 sequence (DNA): TGCGCCAGCAGTCAAAAACCCGTTCTCTCGGACAGGGAGGGCTTC. This sequence encodes CASSQKPVLSDREGF.

The J gene is TRBJ2-1, the V gene TRBV28; 14 nucleotides line up with TRBD2. Germline V gives CDR1 MDHEN, CDR2 SYDVKM. Germline trimming cut 7 bases from V and 6 bases from J; bases unmatched to any gene: 20. This CDR3 region has 20 residues. The CDR3, as DNA: TGTGCCAGCACAGTTCTGACGGGACTAGCGGGAGTGGTTTTTGGCAATGAGCAGTTCTTC. Translating it yields CASTVLTGLAGVVFGNEQFF.

CDR3 nucleotides: TGTGCCAGCAGCTTAGGTCAGGGGAGGGGAATTAGGAAGCCCCAGCATTTT. Its translation is CASSLGQGRGIRKPQHF. The chain recombines TRBV7-2 with TRBJ1-5, with D possibly TRBD1 on 6 matching bases. There are 17 residues in the CDR3. The germline V gene encodes CDR1 SGHTA and CDR2 FQGNSA. The V end was cut by 1 base, the J end by 8 bases, with 21 bases between.

The rearrangement links TRBV4-2 to TRBJ2-7; 7 bases fit TRBD2. The CDR3 runs 15 residues. Losses at the gene ends were 0 bases for V and 4 bases for J; bases not matched to a gene: 6. Germline V gene sequence: CDR1 LGHNA, CDR2 YNFKEQ. The CDR3, as DNA: TGTGCCAGCAGCCAAGAGGGTGGGAGGGCGTACGAGCAGTACTTC. Protein product: CASSQEGGRAYEQYF.

The J gene is TRBJ2-3, the V gene TRBV19; D remains unclear. V was trimmed by 4 bases and J by 4 bases, leaving 9 bases between them. Germline V CDR1 and CDR2: LNHDA, SQIVND (reference sequence). This CDR3 spans 13 amino acids. This CDR3 reads CASSRRGPDTQYF. Here the CDR3 DNA reads TGTGCCAGTAGTAGGAGAGGCCCAGATACGCAGTATTTT.

The chain combines TRBV12-3 or TRBV12-4 with TRBJ2-1; no clear D. V gave up 7 bases and J gave up 5 bases, with 6 bases separating them. CDR3 length equals 11 residues. This CDR3 reads CASTRDNEQFF. The CDR3 DNA sequence: TGTGCCAGCACCCGCGACAATGAGCAGTTCTTC.

The table lists this clone with a count of one. The rearrangement uses TRBV18 and TRBJ2-6, with 7 bases matching TRBD1. The CDR3 has 17 residues. With V trimmed by 6 bases and J by 0 bases, 8 bases remained unmatched. The germline gives CDR1 KGHSH, CDR2 LQKENI. As DNA, the CDR3 is TGTGCCAGCTCGCCTAGGGACAGAGCCTCTGGGGCCAACGTCCTGACTTTC. Residues: CASSPRDRASGANVLTF. Full variable domain (outside the CDR3, taken from reference TRBV18 and TRBJ2-6): NAGVMQNPRHLVRRRGQEARLRCSPMKGHSHVYWYRQLPEEGLKFMVYLQKENIIDESGMPKERFSAEFPKEGPSILRIQQVVRGDSAAYFCASSPRDRASGANVLTFGAGSRLTVL.